Below, 15 T cell receptor beta chains from the same sample are listed, as sequenced in a study of blood T cell repertoires in COVID-19. The method was immunoSEQ multiplex PCR; TCRdb's version includes in-frame clones alone and lacks a portion of them. The sample yields about 130,000 clones, about 87% seen once. The sequenced sample consisted of peripheral blood. The receptor source for this set is a human donor in a cohort sampled during active COVID-19.

The chain is built from TRBV29-1 and TRBJ2-5, with D possibly matching TRBD2 (5 bases). Trimming stripped 2 bases from V and 1 base from J, with 8 bases between. This CDR3 has 13 residues. The germline CDR1 and CDR2 sequences are SQVTM and ANQGSEA. CDR3 residues: CSVEPGSQETQYF. In DNA form, the CDR3 reads TGCAGCGTTGAACCGGGATCCCAAGAGACCCAGTACTTC.

V and J are TRBV4-1 and TRBJ2-2, with 9 bases aligning to TRBD1. This CDR3 is 17 amino acids long. V dropped 6 bases and J dropped 6; count of bases not matched to a gene: 14. Germline V gives CDR1 MGHRA, CDR2 YSYEKL. The DNA of the CDR3 is TGCGCCAGCAGACTCCAACCGGGACAGGGTGGCGCCGGGGAGCTGTTTTTT. Residues: CASRLQPGQGGAGELFF.

The chain combines TRBV25-1 with TRBJ1-5; D is undetermined. The V and J ends lost 2 bases and 6 bases respectively, with 11 bases between them. The germline V gene has CDR1 MGHDK and CDR2 SYGVNS. This CDR3 spans 14 amino acids. CDR3 DNA sequence: TGTGCCAGCAGTGAAATGGGTGAGGGTCAGCCCCAGCATTTT. Translated: CASSEMGEGQPQHF.

The chain employs TRBV10-3 and TRBJ2-6; TRBD1 might be the D (6 bases). Germline V gene sequence: CDR1 ENHRY, CDR2 SYGVKD. The CDR3 has 18 amino acids. V was shortened by 0 bases and J by 2 bases, with 14 bases between the two germline ends. DNA for the CDR3: TGTGCCATCAGTGAGTCAAAAGGGGGAGTAGCTGGGGCCAACGTCCTGACTTTC. Protein: CAISESKGGVAGANVLTF.

The genes are TRBV9 and TRBJ1-3; 8 bases match TRBD1. CDR1 SGDLS and CDR2 YYNGEE come from the germline V gene. This CDR3 has 16 amino acids. V lost 3 bases to trimming and J lost 2 bases; unmatched junction nucleotides: 7. The CDR3 region is CASSDRTGYAGNTIYF. The CDR3 DNA reads TGTGCCAGCAGCGACCGGACAGGGTATGCTGGAAACACCATATATTTT.

The rearrangement joins TRBV7-8 to TRBJ1-1; D ambiguous. V dropped 0 bases and J dropped 4 bases, with 9 bases sitting between them. This CDR3 is 14 amino acids long. Germline values: CDR1 SGHVS, CDR2 FQNEAQ. In DNA, the CDR3 is TGTGCCAGCAGCTTAGCGGGAGGATCCACTGAAGCTTTCTTT. Translating it yields CASSLAGGSTEAFF.

This clone was detected only once. V usage is TRBV5-1 and J usage is TRBJ2-3; D might be TRBD1 (5 bases). V was pared by 3 bases and J by 2 bases, with 10 bases between. The CDR3 length is 14 residues. Germline V gene sequence: CDR1 SGHRS, CDR2 YFSETQ. CDR3 residues: CASSSQGVTDTQYF. CDR3 nucleotides: TGCGCCAGCAGCTCCCAAGGGGTCACAGATACGCAGTATTTT.

In this sample, this clone turned up a few times. The chain uses TRBV5-1 and TRBJ1-1, with 7 bases fitting TRBD1. The CDR3 loop spans 14 amino acids. Germline V CDR1 and CDR2: SGHRS, YFSETQ. J gave up 6 bases and V 1 base, and 6 bases lay outside the gene matches. The CDR3 is CASSLLQGSAEAFF. The CDR3 DNA is TGCGCCAGCAGCTTGCTACAGGGGAGCGCTGAAGCTTTCTTT.

This sequence joins TRBV7-2 and TRBJ1-4; no clear D. This CDR3 comprises 12 residues. V lost 5 bases, J lost 8 bases, and 9 bases lay in between. Germline-derived CDR1 and CDR2 are SGHTA and FQGNSA. The CDR3 is CASSVRGEKLFF. The CDR3 region has the DNA TGTGCCAGCAGCGTCCGCGGAGAAAAACTGTTTTTT.

J is TRBJ2-1 and V is TRBV3-1 (or the pseudogene TRBV3-2); tentatively, D is TRBD1 (5 bases). The CDR3 is made up of 13 amino acids. CDR1 is LGHDT and CDR2 is YNNKEL in the germline V gene (reference sequence). Trimming took 3 bases from V and 12 from J, leaving 15 bases between them. The CDR3 reads CASSQDTLSGQFF. The CDR3 DNA is TGTGCCAGCAGCCAGGACACCCTCTCAGGGCAGTTCTTC.

This clone was counted between two and nine times. The chain uses TRBV5-1 and TRBJ1-6; TRBD1 is a possible D gene (6 bases). The V end lost 4 bases, the J end lost 7 bases, and 18 bases lay between the germline ends. The germline V gene has CDR1 SGHRS and CDR2 YFSETQ. The CDR3 runs to 16 residues. CDR3 sequence: CASSPHSRGGNSPLHF. In DNA form, the CDR3 reads TGCGCCAGCAGCCCACATAGCAGGGGTGGAAATTCACCCCTCCACTTT.

A remark on this clone: At one end the junction does not follow the germline gene, possibly because of a read error. The V and J genes are TRBV5-6 and TRBJ2-5, with no clear D. Per germline, CDR1 SGHDT and CDR2 YYEEEE. The CDR3 has 16 residues. CDR3 region: CANSLGHAARQETQYF. The CDR3 DNA reads as TGTGCCAACAGCTTGGGTCACGCGGCCCGGCAAGAGACCCAGTACTTC.

V is TRBV29-1 and J is TRBJ2-4, with D possibly being TRBD1 (7 bases). Germline CDR1 and CDR2: SQVTM and ANQGSEA. The V and J ends lost 4 bases and 8 bases respectively, with 15 bases between them. The CDR3 consists of 13 residues. CDR3 coding DNA: TGCAGCGTTGGGAGGGGGCGGGGTGACATTCAGTACTTC. It is translated as CSVGRGRGDIQYF. Variable domain in full (rest from reference TRBV29-1 and TRBJ2-4): SAVISQKPSRDICQRGTSLTIQCQVDSQVTMMFWYRQQPGQSLTLIATANQGSEATYESGFVIDKFPISRPNLTFSTLTVSNMSPEDSSIYLCSVGRGRGDIQYFGAGTRLSVL.

This clone was seen once. Germline is not matched at one junction end, which may reflect a read error. The J gene is TRBJ2-4, the V gene TRBV20-1, with D tentatively TRBD1 (6 bases). Germline V gene lookup returns CDR1 DFQATT and CDR2 SNEGSKA (reference sequence). This CDR3 has 13 amino acids. CDR3 protein: CSASVTGKSIQYF. CDR3 nucleotides: TGCAGTGCTAGTGTTACAGGGAAAAGCATTCAGTACTTC.

The rearrangement links TRBV19 to TRBJ1-1; 7 bases map to TRBD1. Germline values: CDR1 LNHDA, CDR2 SQIVND (reference sequence). CDR3 length: 15 amino acids. The V segment lost 6 bases and the J segment 3 bases; nucleotides outside the gene matches: 10. This CDR3 is CASSTQGDGDTEAFF. The DNA of the CDR3 is TGTGCCAGTAGCACCCAGGGGGATGGGGACACTGAAGCTTTCTTT.